The clone carrying this T cell receptor beta chain has just one count. The sample comes from a study of T cell changes during pregnancy in multiple sclerosis. V lost 0 bases and J lost 8, with 13 bases in between. This CDR3 is built from 15 residues. Germline CDR1 MGHRA, CDR2 YSYEKL. The repertoire was sequenced with immunoSEQ multiplex PCR; TCRdb's copy has only in-frame clones and lacks some. The data show around 33,000 clones, with 70% to 90% seen just once and 3.5% to 4% held by the top ten. The sequencing here drew on CD8+ T cells from peripheral blood mononuclear cells, taken in the third trimester of pregnancy. This sequence originates from a female donor with multiple sclerosis, enrolled in a pregnancy study. The J gene is TRBJ1-4, the V gene TRBV4-1; perhaps TRBD1 as D (5 bases). CDR3 in amino acids: CASSQDGRGGEKLFF. The CDR3 bases are TGCGCCAGCAGCCAAGATGGTAGGGGAGGGGAAAAACTGTTTTTT.